This T cell receptor (beta chain) was retrieved from a study of shared clonotypes between healthy human individuals. Per germline, CDR1 MNHNY and CDR2 SVGAGI (reference sequence). V lost 7 bases and J lost 2, with 19 bases in between. The CDR3 sequence is 16 residues long. Naive CD8 isolation took CD45RO-negative cells positively selected for CCR7 and excluded terminally differentiated effector memory CD45RA+ cells. Profiled with immunoSEQ multiplex PCR; TCRdb holds only in-frame clones, not every one. The sample gives about 680,000 clones, 90% to 95% of which show up once; about 24% is in the top ten. This clone showed up just once.

This sequence joins TRBV6-6 and TRBJ2-3; a possible D gene is TRBD1 (6 bases). The TCR sequence derives from a young man in good health. Sequencing was performed on naive CD8+ T cells sorted from blood. Here the CDR3 DNA reads TGTGCCAGCACCCCCCACAGGGCCCTACACACAGATACGCAGTATTTT. This encodes CASTPHRALHTDTQYF.